The 17 T cell receptor beta chains in this list originate from one sample, sequenced in a study of shared clonotypes between healthy human individuals. Measured with immunoSEQ multiplex PCR; TCRdb has only the in-frame clones, and not every one. The sample lists about 1.1 million clones, around three quarters occurring once. The source material was memory CD4+ T cells from PBMCs. Subset indicated: CD45RA-negative fraction. All receptors come from a man aged 18 to 30 in good health. Some clones in this sample may be carry-over from other donors' samples.

CDR3 nucleotides: TGTGCCAGCAGCTTAGTGGGGGGGAGACCCTACAATGAGCAGTTCTTC. Translating gives CASSLVGGRPYNEQFF. The V call is TRBV7-6, the J call TRBJ2-1; 7 bases line up with TRBD2. The CDR3 is 16 residues long. The germline V gene has CDR1 SGHVS and CDR2 FNYEAQ. V shed 1 base, J shed 2 bases, and the junction held 5 bases outside the gene matches.

Here the CDR3 reads CASSEPGTGEQFF. CDR3 in DNA: TGTGCCAGCAGTGAACCCGGGACAGGGGAGCAGTTCTTC. The V call is TRBV25-1, the J call TRBJ2-1, with 9 bases fitting TRBD1. The CDR3 sequence is 13 residues long. Trimming cost V 2 bases and J 10 bases; bases outside gene matches: 3. The germline V gene has CDR1 MGHDK and CDR2 SYGVNS.

The rearrangement links TRBV19 to TRBJ1-5; D is undetermined. CDR1 LNHDA and CDR2 SQIVND come from the germline V gene (reference sequence). The CDR3 has 14 residues. V lost 9 bases to trimming and J lost 0 bases, with 12 bases between them. Here the CDR3 reads CASSQIYSNQPQHF. In nucleotides, the CDR3 is TGTGCCAGCAGTCAGATTTATAGCAATCAGCCCCAGCATTTT.

The J gene is TRBJ1-2, the V gene TRBV5-4; perhaps TRBD1 as D (5 bases). V was shortened by 4 bases and J by 2 bases, with 12 bases between the two germline ends. CDR1 SGHNT and CDR2 YYREEE come from the germline V gene (reference sequence). The CDR3 is made up of 14 amino acids. The CDR3 sequence is CASSNRDGNYGYTF. The CDR3 nucleotides read TGTGCCAGCAGCAACCGGGACGGGAACTATGGCTACACCTTC.

The chain combines TRBV6-1 with TRBJ2-7; D is possibly TRBD2 (5 bases). Germline CDR1 and CDR2: MNHNS and SASEGT. The germline V and J ends were trimmed by 6 bases and 0 bases, with 9 bases remaining between them. This CDR3 has 13 residues. The CDR3 DNA is TGTGCCAGCAGGGGCGGGTACTCCTACGAGCAGTACTTC. It is translated as CASRGGYSYEQYF.

This clone was seen at least ten times. The V and J genes are TRBV27 and TRBJ1-5; D is possibly TRBD1 (6 bases). The CDR3 contains 15 residues. Germline CDR1 MNHEY, CDR2 SMNVEV (reference sequence). V was pared by 4 bases and J by 6 bases, with 16 bases between. In DNA form, the CDR3 reads TGTGCCAGCAGTTCCCGCCGGGGGGCGGGTCAGCCCCAGCATTTT. This encodes CASSSRRGAGQPQHF.

This chain joins TRBV2 and TRBJ1-5; D is unresolved. Germline CDR1 is SNHLY and CDR2 is FYNNEI. Trimming took 9 bases from V and 2 from J, leaving 14 bases between them. The CDR3 length is 14 residues. CDR3 in amino acids: CASSITSGNQPQHF. The CDR3 bases are TGTGCCAGTTCCATCACCTCTGGCAATCAGCCCCAGCATTTT.

This sequence joins TRBV5-1 and TRBJ1-2; 7 nucleotides agree with TRBD1. Losses at the gene ends were 5 bases for V and 0 bases for J; bases not matched to a gene: 4. From germline, CDR1 is SGHRS and CDR2 YFSETQ. The CDR3 totals 14 residues. CDR3 bases: TGCGCCAGCAGACAGGGGTTAGCTAACTATGGCTACACCTTC. Translating gives CASRQGLANYGYTF.

V is TRBV14 and J is TRBJ1-2, with a tentative D call TRBD1 (5 bases). Per germline, CDR1 SGHDN and CDR2 FVKESK. Deletions cut 0 bases from V and 4 bases from J, with 15 bases between. The CDR3 contains 16 residues. CDR3 in amino acids: CASSQDSGRTTYGYTF. The CDR3 DNA is TGTGCCAGCAGCCAAGATTCGGGGCGTACGACCTATGGCTACACCTTC. Filled out from reference TRBV14 and TRBJ1-2, the complete variable domain reads EAGVTQFPSHSVIEKGQTVTLRCDPISGHDNLYWYRRVMGKEIKFLLHFVKESKQDESGMPNNRFLAERTGGTYSTLKVQPAELEDSGVYFCASSQDSGRTTYGYTFGSGTRLTVV.

CDR3 DNA: TGTGCCAGCAGTTTAGCGGGAAAGGGAGAGACCCAGTACTTC. Translation: CASSLAGKGETQYF. The chain has TRBV28 and TRBJ2-5; D is possibly TRBD2 (6 bases). Between the trimmed V and J ends, which lost 2 bases and 4 bases, there was a span of 11 bases. Germline lookup yields CDR1 MDHEN and CDR2 SYDVKM. This CDR3 contains 14 residues.

This rearrangement joins TRBV18 to TRBJ1-4, with 9 bases fitting TRBD1. CDR3 size: 16 residues. The J segment lost 7 bases and the V segment lost 6 bases, leaving 12 bases of the junction unmatched. The germline V gene has CDR1 KGHSH and CDR2 LQKENI. This chain's CDR3 is CASSLTGTGSSEKLFF. As DNA, the CDR3 is TGTGCCAGCTCCCTAACCGGGACAGGGTCTTCTGAAAAACTGTTTTTT.

The CDR3 nucleotides are TGTGCCAGCAGCCTCCGGGGGCCAGGCGATGAGCAGTTCTTC. Its translation is CASSLRGPGDEQFF. J is TRBJ2-1 and V is TRBV11-2, with D tentatively TRBD1 or TRBD2 (6 bases each). Trimming took off 5 bases at V and 8 bases at J, with 16 bases between the two ends. CDR1 SGHAT and CDR2 FQNNGV come from the germline V gene. The CDR3 spans 14 residues.

A word on this clone: This likely traces to a read error, being one base from a far larger clone. The identical CDR3 is also encoded by other nucleotide sequences in the sample. The gene calls are TRBV5-1 and TRBJ1-1; D remains ambiguous. CDR3 length equals 11 residues. The germline V gene has CDR1 SGHRS and CDR2 YFSETQ. CDR3 amino acids: CASRDYSEAFF. CDR3 in DNA: TGCGCCAGCAGGGATTATTCTGAGGCTTTCTTT.

The gene calls are TRBV19 and TRBJ2-3; D unresolved. Trimming shortened V by 4 bases and J by 4 bases, and 9 bases separated the two germline ends. CDR1 LNHDA and CDR2 SQIVND come from the germline V gene (reference sequence). The CDR3 covers 13 residues. CDR3 bases: TGTGCCAGTAGTAAAGGGTTTGCAGATACGCAGTATTTT. Amino acids: CASSKGFADTQYF.

The chain employs TRBV28 and TRBJ2-3, with unresolved D. Germline loops: CDR1 MDHEN, CDR2 SYDVKM. The V end was cut by 3 bases, the J end by 2 bases, with 9 bases between. This CDR3 spans 14 amino acids. The CDR3 bases are TGTGCCAGCAGTTTTTGGCAGATCACAGATACGCAGTATTTT. Translated: CASSFWQITDTQYF.

This rearrangement joins TRBV11-2 to TRBJ1-2; 8 nucleotides line up with TRBD1. The V and J ends lost 5 bases and 8 bases, in that order; junction bases with no gene match: 13. The length of the CDR3 is 15 residues. Per germline, CDR1 SGHAT and CDR2 FQNNGV. For the CDR3, the DNA is TGTGCCAGCAGCAGATCCGGGCAGGGGGCTCGGGGCTACACCTTC. Its protein product is CASSRSGQGARGYTF.

The CDR3 spells CASWGGGSEAFF. Here the CDR3 DNA reads TGTGCCAGCTGGGGAGGCGGTAGCGAAGCTTTCTTT. This chain joins TRBV7-9 and TRBJ1-1; D gene ambiguous. The CDR3 contains 12 residues. Trimming took 8 bases from V and 8 from J, leaving 15 bases between them. Per the germline V gene, CDR1 is SEHNR and CDR2 is FQNEAQ (reference sequence).